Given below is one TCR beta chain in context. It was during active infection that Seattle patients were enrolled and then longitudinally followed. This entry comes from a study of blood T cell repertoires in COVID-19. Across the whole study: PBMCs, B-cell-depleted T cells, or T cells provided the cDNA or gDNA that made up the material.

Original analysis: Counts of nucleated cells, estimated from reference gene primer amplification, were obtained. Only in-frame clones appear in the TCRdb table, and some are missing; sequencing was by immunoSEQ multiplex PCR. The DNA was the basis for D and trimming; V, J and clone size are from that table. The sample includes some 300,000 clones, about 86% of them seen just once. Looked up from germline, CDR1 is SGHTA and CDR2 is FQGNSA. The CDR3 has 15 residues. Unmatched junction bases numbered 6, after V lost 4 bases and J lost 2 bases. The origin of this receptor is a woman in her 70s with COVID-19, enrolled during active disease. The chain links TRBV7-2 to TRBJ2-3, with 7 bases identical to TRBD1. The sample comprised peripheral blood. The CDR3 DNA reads TGTGCCAGCAGCTCTAGACAGGGAAACACAGATACGCAGTATTTT. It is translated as CASSSRQGNTDTQYF.